The entry below gives a single T cell receptor (beta chain) sequence along with its context. The sample comes from a study of PD-L1 blockade in urothelial cancer. TCRdb keeps only in-frame clones here, not all; method: immunoSEQ multiplex PCR. The data contain 98,000 or so clones, around 90% of them singletons. Sample time point: pretreatment peripheral blood. Patient sample counts ranged from 1 to 8, pretreatment and on-treatment. V shed 1 base, J shed 3 bases, and the junction held 2 bases outside the gene matches. Germline values: CDR1 SNHLY, CDR2 FYNNEI. The CDR3 is 15 residues long. Sample: PBMCs, taken around atezolizumab (anti-PD-L1) treatment. V and J are TRBV2 and TRBJ1-3; 8 nucleotides agree with TRBD1. The source is a man in his sixties with urothelial cancer. CDR3 nucleotide sequence: TGTGCCAGCAGTGAAGAGACAGGGGTTGGAAACACCATATATTTT. Translating it yields CASSEETGVGNTIYF.